This T cell receptor beta chain came from a study of OX40 agonist ivuxolimab in advanced cancers. Study context: Ivuxolimab doses were 0.01, 0.1, 0.3, 1.5, 3 or 10 mg/kg every 2 weeks.

Profiled with immunoSEQ multiplex PCR; TCRdb holds only in-frame clones, not every one. The sample records about 50,000 clones, 89% being singletons. The source is an adult with an advanced solid tumor such as melanoma, head and neck, liver or kidney cancer. The sequencing used CD4+ or CD8+ T cells sorted from blood, collected in a trial of the OX40 agonist ivuxolimab.

The CDR3 nucleotides read TGCAGCGTTGAAGATCCTCGGGCGAGCTCCTACGAGCAGTACTTC. Amino acid sequence: CSVEDPRASSYEQYF. The gene calls are TRBV29-1 and TRBJ2-7; D is unclear. V lost 0 bases and J 0 bases, leaving 12 bases between the germline ends. The CDR3 consists of 15 residues. The V gene's germline CDR1 is SQVTM and CDR2 ANQGSEA.